This TCR beta chain originates from a study of beta chain features in type 1 diabetes. Germline V lookup: CDR1 MNHNY, CDR2 SVGAGI (reference sequence). CDR3 length: 14 amino acids. Trimming took off 10 bases at V and 1 base at J, with 15 bases between the two ends. This clone came up a few times. No antigen is known for it. Study results and limitations: Among all four CD4+ subsets, Type 1 diabetes patients had TCRB CDR3s that were moderately but significantly shorter.

The entirety of the isolated RNA underwent reverse transcription, so expressed TCRB transcripts were sequenced. Libraries were prepared by immunoSEQ multiplex PCR; TCRdb keeps only in-frame clonotypes and omits some of them. This table holds nearly 700,000 clones, about an eighth found once. Sequencing input: naive CD4+ T cells from blood. This receptor was identified in a man younger than 35 with type 1 diabetes. The chain links TRBV6-6 to TRBJ2-3, with D uncertain. The CDR3 sequence: CATLVNQGTDTQYF. DNA of the CDR3: TGTGCCACCCTAGTTAATCAGGGCACAGATACGCAGTATTTT.